This is a list of T cell receptor beta chains from one sample in a study of response to subunit inactivated influenza vaccine. Each CDR3 protein gets one entry after TCRdb re-called the RT-PCR reads with MiXCR. Among 500,000 to 750,000 distinct CDR3 sequences, 14% were seen once, and the ten largest hold 11%. This specimen was PBMCs from blood, taken roughly 12 days after vaccination. These receptors all stem from a man over 45 who received an inactivated influenza vaccine. The CDR3 runs from the conserved cysteine through the conserved F or W. The D gene is left open where the match is weak. The size of a clone is reported for some rows only, either as once, few or many, or as a class for expanded clones.

j_gene	v_gene	d_gene	abundance	CDR3nt	CDR3aa
TRBJ2-7	TRBV7-8	.	.	TGTGCCAGCATTCTTGAGGGCGAGCAGTACTTC	CASILEGEQYF
TRBJ2-3	TRBV21-1	.	.	TGTGCCAGCAGCAAATTGAGGACAGGGAACACGTATAGCACAGATACGCAGTATTTT	CASSKLRTGNTYSTDTQYF
TRBJ2-1	TRBV24-1	.	.	TGTGCCACCAGTGATGGAGGGAATTCCCACAATGAGCAGTTCTTC	CATSDGGNSHNEQFF
TRBJ2-5	TRBV11-3	TRBD1	.	TGTGCCAGCAGTAGACAGGGTCGCGGAGAGACCCAGTACTTC	CASSRQGRGETQYF
TRBJ2-7	TRBV5-6	TRBD2	.	TGTGCCAGCAGCTTTTTGGGACTAGGGCTATCCTACGAGCAGTACTTC	CASSFLGLGLSYEQYF
TRBJ1-5	TRBV28	TRBD1	.	TGTGCCAGCAGTTCGAGGAGGTGGGGACAGGGAGAGGTTAGCAATCAGCCCCAGCATTTT	CASSSRRWGQGEVSNQPQHF
TRBJ2-2	TRBV6-1	.	.	TGTGCCAGCCGGACTGATCCGAACACCGGGGAGCTGTTTTTT	CASRTDPNTGELFF
TRBJ2-1	TRBV28	TRBD2	few	TGTGCCAGCAGCCCTCAAGGGCTTCTAGCGGGTGGCTCCTACAATGAGCAGTTCTTC	CASSPQGLLAGGSYNEQFF
TRBJ1-6	TRBV6-1	.	.	TGTGCCAGCAATACGGGTCCAAGTTCACCCCTCCACTTT	CASNTGPSSPLHF
TRBJ1-4	TRBV5-1	.	.	TGCGCCAGCAGCTTTAGGAGAGCAACTAATGAAAAACTGTTTTTT	CASSFRRATNEKLFF
TRBJ1-2	TRBV5-5	TRBD1	few	TGTGCCAGCAGCGAGGACAGGGGGCCTTACTATGGCTACACCTTC	CASSEDRGPYYGYTF
TRBJ1-3	TRBV16	.	few	TGTGCCAGCAGCCAATTGCGAGGGAACGGAAACACCATATATTTT	CASSQLRGNGNTIYF
TRBJ1-1	TRBV4-3	.	many	TGCGCCAGCAGCCAAGACGTTCTGCGGGCTGCTAACACTGAAGCTTTCTTT	CASSQDVLRAANTEAFF
TRBJ2-6	TRBV28	TRBD1	.	TGTGCCAGCAGTGGGACAGCCCTCTCTGGGGCCAACGTCCTGACTTTC	CASSGTALSGANVLTF
TRBJ2-5	TRBV9	TRBD2	few	TGTGCCAGCAGCGGTCCTCTAATAGCGGGAGTAGGGGAGACCCAGTACTTC	CASSGPLIAGVGETQYF
TRBJ1-4	TRBV5-1	TRBD1	many	TGCGCCAGCAGCTTACAGGGGGCAACTAATGAAAAACTGTTTTTT	CASSLQGATNEKLFF
TRBJ2-5	TRBV7-8	.	few	TGTGCCAGCAGCCCAGAGGAGAAGGACAGTTGGGGGACCCAGTACTTC	CASSPEEKDSWGTQYF
TRBJ2-1	TRBV6-1	.	.	TGTGCCAGCAGAATAGACAAGAGCTCCTACAATGAGCAGTTCTTC	CASRIDKSSYNEQFF
TRBJ1-1	TRBV5-6	.	.	TGTGCCAGCAGCTTGGCCGGGAGGATAAACACTGAAGCTTTCTTT	CASSLAGRINTEAFF
TRBJ2-1	TRBV29-1	.	.	TGCAGCGTTGAACAGGGCGCATCCTACAATGAGCAGTTCTTC	CSVEQGASYNEQFF
TRBJ2-7	TRBV4-2	.	once	TGTGCCAGCAGCCAAGATGTATCGACAGCGTCCTACGAGCAGTACTTC	CASSQDVSTASYEQYF
TRBJ1-5	TRBV20-1	TRBD1	few	TGCAGTGCGACCCAGGACAGGAATCAGCCCCAGCATTTT	CSATQDRNQPQHF
TRBJ2-7	TRBV15	TRBD1	.	TGTGCCACCAGCAGAGAGGCAGGGGGAAAATACGAGCAGTACTTC	CATSREAGGKYEQYF
TRBJ2-1	TRBV7-9	TRBD2	.	TGTGCCAGCAGCTTAGATGATGGGACTAGGGGTGAGCAGTTCTTC	CASSLDDGTRGEQFF
TRBJ2-1	TRBV19	.	.	TGTGCCAGTAATGAGGGGGGGCGCAATGAGCAGTTCTTC	CASNEGGRNEQFF
TRBJ2-7	TRBV15	.	.	TGTGCCACCAGCAGAGACAGGGAAGAATACGAGCAGTACTTC	CATSRDREEYEQYF
TRBJ2-1	TRBV7-3	TRBD2	many	TGTGCCAGCAGCTTAAATCTGGGAGGGATCAAGTTCTTC	CASSLNLGGIKFF
TRBJ2-7	TRBV28	TRBD2	few	TGTGCCATCCGCGGACTAGCGGGCTACGAGCAGTACTTC	CAIRGLAGYEQYF
TRBJ2-1	TRBV28	.	.	TGTGCCAGCGTGGGTCTTAGCTCCTACAATGAGCAGTTCTTC	CASVGLSSYNEQFF
TRBJ2-2	TRBV5-5	.	.	TGTGCCAGCAGCCCGGACAGAGAATTCACCGGGGAGCTGTTTTTT	CASSPDREFTGELFF
TRBJ2-1	TRBV5-1	TRBD1	few	TGCGCCAGCAGCTGGGGACCGGGACAGGGGACCAATGAGCAGTTCTTC	CASSWGPGQGTNEQFF
TRBJ2-2	TRBV24-1	.	.	TGTGCCACCAGTGATTTCGGCAGGGGTAGGACCGGGGAGCTGTTTTTT	CATSDFGRGRTGELFF
TRBJ1-5	TRBV12-5	TRBD1	few	TGTGCTAGTGGTTTCCTCCCCCCGGGACAGGTCGAGCCCCAGCATTTT	CASGFLPPGQVEPQHF
TRBJ2-7	TRBV7-8	.	.	TGTGCCAGCAGCCGAAGCACAGTCTCCTACGAGCAGTACTTC	CASSRSTVSYEQYF
TRBJ2-1	TRBV19	.	few	TGTGCCACCAGTTTTGGGGGGAGGTCCTACAATGAGCAGTTCTTC	CATSFGGRSYNEQFF